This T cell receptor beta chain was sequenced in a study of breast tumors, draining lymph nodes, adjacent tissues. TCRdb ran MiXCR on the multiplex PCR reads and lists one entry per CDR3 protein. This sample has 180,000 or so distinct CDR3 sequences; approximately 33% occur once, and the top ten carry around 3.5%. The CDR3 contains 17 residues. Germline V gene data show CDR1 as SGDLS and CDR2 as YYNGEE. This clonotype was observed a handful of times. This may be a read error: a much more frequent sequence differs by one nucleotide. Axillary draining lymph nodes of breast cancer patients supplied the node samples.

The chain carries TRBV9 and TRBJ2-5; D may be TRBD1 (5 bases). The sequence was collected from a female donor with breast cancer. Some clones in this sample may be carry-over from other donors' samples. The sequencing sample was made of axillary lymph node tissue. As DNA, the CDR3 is TGTGCCAGCAGCGTAGCTAGTATCAACCCAGGGCAAGCGACCCAGTACTTC. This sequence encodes CASSVASINPGQATQYF. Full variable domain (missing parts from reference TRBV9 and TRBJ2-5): DSGVTQTPKHLITATGQRVTLRCSPRSGDLSVYWYQQSLDQGLQFLIQYYNGEERAKGNILERFSAQQFPDLHSELNLSSLELGDSALYFCASSVASINPGQATQYFGPGTRLLVL.